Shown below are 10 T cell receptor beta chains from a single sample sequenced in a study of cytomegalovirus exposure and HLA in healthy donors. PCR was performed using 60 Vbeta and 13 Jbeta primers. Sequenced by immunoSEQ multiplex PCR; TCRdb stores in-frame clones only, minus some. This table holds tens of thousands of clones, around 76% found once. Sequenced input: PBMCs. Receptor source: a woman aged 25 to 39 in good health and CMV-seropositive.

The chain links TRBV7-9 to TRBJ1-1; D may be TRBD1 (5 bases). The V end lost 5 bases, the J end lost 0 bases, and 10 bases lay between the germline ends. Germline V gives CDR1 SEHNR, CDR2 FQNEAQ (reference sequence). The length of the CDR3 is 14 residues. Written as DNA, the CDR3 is TGTGCCAGCAGCCGGGGGGGAATGAACACTGAAGCTTTCTTT. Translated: CASSRGGMNTEAFF.

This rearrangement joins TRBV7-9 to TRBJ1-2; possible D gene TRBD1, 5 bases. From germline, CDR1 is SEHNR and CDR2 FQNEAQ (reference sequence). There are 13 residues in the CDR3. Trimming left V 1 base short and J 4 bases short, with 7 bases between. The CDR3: CASSLEQVYGYTF. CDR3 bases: TGTGCCAGCAGCTTAGAACAGGTCTATGGCTACACCTTC.

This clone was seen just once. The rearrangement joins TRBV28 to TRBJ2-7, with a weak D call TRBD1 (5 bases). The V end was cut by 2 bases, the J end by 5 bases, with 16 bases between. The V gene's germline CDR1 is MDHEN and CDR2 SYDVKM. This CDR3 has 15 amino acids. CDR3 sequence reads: CASSLTAVGRNEQYF. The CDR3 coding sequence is TGTGCCAGCAGTTTAACGGCGGTGGGGCGGAACGAGCAGTACTTC.

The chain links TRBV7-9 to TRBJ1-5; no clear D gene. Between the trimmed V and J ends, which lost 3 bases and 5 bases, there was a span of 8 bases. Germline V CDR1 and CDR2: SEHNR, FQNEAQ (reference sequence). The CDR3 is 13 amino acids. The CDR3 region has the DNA TGTGCCAGCAGCTTTTCCCCCGATCAGCCCCAGCATTTT. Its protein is CASSFSPDQPQHF.

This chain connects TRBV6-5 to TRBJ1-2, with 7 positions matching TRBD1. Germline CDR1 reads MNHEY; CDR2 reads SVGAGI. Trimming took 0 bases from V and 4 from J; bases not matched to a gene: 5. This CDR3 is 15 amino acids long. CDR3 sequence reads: CASSYSEGAAYGYTF. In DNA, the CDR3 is TGTGCCAGCAGTTACTCGGAGGGGGCAGCCTATGGCTACACCTTC.

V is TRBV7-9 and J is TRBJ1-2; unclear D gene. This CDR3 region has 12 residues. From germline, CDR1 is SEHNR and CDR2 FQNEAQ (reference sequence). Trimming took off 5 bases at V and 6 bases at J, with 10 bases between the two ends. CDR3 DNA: TGTGCCAGCAGCCCCCGTGTCCATGGCTACACCTTC. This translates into CASSPRVHGYTF.

The CDR3 region has the DNA TGTGCCAGCAGCGCCGGGGGGGCACGAAATCAGCCCCAGCATTTT. Its translation: CASSAGGARNQPQHF. The chain recombines TRBV9 with TRBJ1-5; D is perhaps TRBD1 (6 bases). This CDR3 comprises 15 residues. Germline CDR1 is SGDLS and CDR2 is YYNGEE. V was pared by 3 bases and J by 4 bases, with 14 bases between.

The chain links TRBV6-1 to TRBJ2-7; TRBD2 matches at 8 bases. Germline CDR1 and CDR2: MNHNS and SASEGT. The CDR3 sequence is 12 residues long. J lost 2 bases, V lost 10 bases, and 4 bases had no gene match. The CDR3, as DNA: TGTGCCACCGCGGGAGGTCCCTACGAGCAGTACTTC. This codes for CATAGGPYEQYF.

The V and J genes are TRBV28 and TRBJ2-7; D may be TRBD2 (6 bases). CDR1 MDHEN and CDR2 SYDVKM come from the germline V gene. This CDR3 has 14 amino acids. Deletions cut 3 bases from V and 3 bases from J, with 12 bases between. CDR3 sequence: CASSLVGSNYEQYF. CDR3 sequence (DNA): TGTGCCAGCAGTTTGGTCGGGAGTAACTACGAGCAGTACTTC.

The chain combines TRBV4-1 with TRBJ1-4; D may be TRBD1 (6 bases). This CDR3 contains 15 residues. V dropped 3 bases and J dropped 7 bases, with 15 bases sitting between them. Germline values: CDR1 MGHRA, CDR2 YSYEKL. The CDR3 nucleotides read TGCGCCAGCAGCCAGGGCGGGGGGCGCGGTGAAAAACTGTTTTTT. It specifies CASSQGGGRGEKLFF.